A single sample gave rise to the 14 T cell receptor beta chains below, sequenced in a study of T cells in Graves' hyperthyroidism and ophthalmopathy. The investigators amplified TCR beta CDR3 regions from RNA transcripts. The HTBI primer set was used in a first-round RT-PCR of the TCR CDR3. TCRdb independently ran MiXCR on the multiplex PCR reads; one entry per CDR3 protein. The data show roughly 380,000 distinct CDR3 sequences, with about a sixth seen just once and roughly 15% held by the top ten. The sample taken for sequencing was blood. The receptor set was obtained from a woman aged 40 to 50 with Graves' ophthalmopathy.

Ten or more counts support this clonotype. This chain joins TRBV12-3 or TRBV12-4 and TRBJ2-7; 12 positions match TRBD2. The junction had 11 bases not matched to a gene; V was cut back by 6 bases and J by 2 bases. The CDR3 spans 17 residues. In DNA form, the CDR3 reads TGTGCCAGCAGCCCTAGCTACGGACTAGCGGGAACCTACGAGCAGTACTTC. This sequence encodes CASSPSYGLAGTYEQYF.

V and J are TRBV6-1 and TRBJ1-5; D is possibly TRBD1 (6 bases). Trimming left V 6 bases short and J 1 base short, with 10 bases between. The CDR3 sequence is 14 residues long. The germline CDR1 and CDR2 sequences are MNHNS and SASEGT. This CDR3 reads CASSAGQSNQPQHF. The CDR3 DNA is TGTGCCAGCAGCGCCGGACAGAGCAATCAGCCCCAGCATTTT.

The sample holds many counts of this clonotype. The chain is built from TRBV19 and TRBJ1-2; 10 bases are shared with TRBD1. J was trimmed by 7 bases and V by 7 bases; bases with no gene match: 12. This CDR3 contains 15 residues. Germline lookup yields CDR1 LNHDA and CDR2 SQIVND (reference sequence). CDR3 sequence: CASNVGQGTLAGYTF. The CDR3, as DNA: TGTGCCAGTAATGTGGGACAGGGGACTCTCGCTGGCTACACCTTC.

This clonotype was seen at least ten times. The CDR3 loop is CASSLDFDRGLYEQYF. In nucleotides, the CDR3 is TGTGCCAGCAGCTTGGACTTCGACAGGGGGCTCTACGAGCAGTACTTC. The V gene is TRBV11-2, the J gene TRBJ2-7; 10 nucleotides agree with TRBD1. Germline V gene data show CDR1 as SGHAT and CDR2 as FQNNGV. The CDR3 totals 16 residues. The junction had 8 bases not matched to a gene; V was cut back by 3 bases and J by 3 bases. The full variable domain, its missing parts supplied by reference TRBV11-2 and TRBJ2-7, is EAGVAQSPRYKIIEKRQSVAFWCNPISGHATLYWYQQILGQGPKLLIQFQNNGVVDDSQLPKDRFSAERLKGVDSTLKIQPAKLEDSAVYLCASSLDFDRGLYEQYFGPGTRLTVT.

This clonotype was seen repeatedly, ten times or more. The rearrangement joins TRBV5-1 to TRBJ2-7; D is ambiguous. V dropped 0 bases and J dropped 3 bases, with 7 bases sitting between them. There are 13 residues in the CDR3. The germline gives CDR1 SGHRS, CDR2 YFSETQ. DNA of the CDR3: TGCGCCAGCAGCTTGGAATACAACTACGAGCAGTACTTC. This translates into CASSLEYNYEQYF.

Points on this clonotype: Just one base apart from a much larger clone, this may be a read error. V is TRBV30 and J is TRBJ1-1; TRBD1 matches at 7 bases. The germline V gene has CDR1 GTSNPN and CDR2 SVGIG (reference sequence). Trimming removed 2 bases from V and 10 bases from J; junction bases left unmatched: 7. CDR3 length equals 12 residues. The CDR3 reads CAWSPDTGVAFF. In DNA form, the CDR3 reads TGTGCCTGGAGTCCAGATACAGGGGTAGCTTTCTTT.

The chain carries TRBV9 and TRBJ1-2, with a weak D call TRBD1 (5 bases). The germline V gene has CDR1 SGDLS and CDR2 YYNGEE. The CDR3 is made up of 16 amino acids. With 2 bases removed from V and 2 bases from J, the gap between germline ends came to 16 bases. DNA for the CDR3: TGTGCCAGCAGCGTGGGGGAAGGGGCCAACAACTATGGCTACACCTTC. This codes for CASSVGEGANNYGYTF.

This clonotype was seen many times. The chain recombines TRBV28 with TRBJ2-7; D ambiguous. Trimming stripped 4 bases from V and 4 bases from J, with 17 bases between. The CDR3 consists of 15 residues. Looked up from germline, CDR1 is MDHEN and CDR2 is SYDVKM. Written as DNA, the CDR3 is TGTGCCAGCAGTTCAGTTCTGTTGTACACATACGAGCAGTACTTC. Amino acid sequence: CASSSVLLYTYEQYF. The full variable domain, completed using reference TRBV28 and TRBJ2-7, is DVKVTQSSRYLVKRTGEKVFLECVQDMDHENMFWYRQDPGLGLRLIYFSYDVKMKEKGDIPEGYSVSREKKERFSLILESASTNQTSMYLCASSSVLLYTYEQYFGPGTRLTVT.

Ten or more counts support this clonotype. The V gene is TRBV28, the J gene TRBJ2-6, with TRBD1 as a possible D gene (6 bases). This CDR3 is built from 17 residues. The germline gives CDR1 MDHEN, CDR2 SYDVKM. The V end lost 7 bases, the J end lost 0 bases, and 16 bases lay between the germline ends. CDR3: CASTGVATYSGANVLTF. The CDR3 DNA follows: TGTGCCAGCACAGGGGTGGCGACCTACTCTGGGGCCAACGTCCTGACTTTC. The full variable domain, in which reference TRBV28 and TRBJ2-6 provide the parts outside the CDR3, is DVKVTQSSRYLVKRTGEKVFLECVQDMDHENMFWYRQDPGLGLRLIYFSYDVKMKEKGDIPEGYSVSREKKERFSLILESASTNQTSMYLCASTGVATYSGANVLTFGAGSRLTVL.

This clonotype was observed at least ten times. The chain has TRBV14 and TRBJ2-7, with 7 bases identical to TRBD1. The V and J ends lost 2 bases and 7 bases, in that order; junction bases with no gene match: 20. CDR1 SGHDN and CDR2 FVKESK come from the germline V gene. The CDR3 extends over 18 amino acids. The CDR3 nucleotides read TGTGCCAGCAGCCAAATCCAAAGATTACCGGGACAGAATCCAGAGCAGTACTTC. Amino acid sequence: CASSQIQRLPGQNPEQYF.

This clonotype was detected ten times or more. CDR3 amino acids: CASSKSTGPGNTIYF. The CDR3 bases are TGTGCCAGCAGTAAATCGACAGGGCCTGGAAACACCATATATTTT. The chain uses TRBV27 and TRBJ1-3; 7 nucleotides match TRBD1. The CDR3 has 15 residues. Germline trimming cut 5 bases from V and 2 bases from J; bases unmatched to any gene: 6. Germline-derived CDR1 and CDR2 are MNHEY and SMNVEV (reference sequence).

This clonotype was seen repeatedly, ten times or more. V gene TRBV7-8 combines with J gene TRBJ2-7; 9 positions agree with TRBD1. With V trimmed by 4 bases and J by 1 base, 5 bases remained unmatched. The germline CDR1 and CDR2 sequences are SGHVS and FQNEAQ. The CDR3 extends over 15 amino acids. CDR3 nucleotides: TGTGCCAGCAGCTCACCCGGGACAGGGTCCTACGAGCAGTACTTC. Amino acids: CASSSPGTGSYEQYF.

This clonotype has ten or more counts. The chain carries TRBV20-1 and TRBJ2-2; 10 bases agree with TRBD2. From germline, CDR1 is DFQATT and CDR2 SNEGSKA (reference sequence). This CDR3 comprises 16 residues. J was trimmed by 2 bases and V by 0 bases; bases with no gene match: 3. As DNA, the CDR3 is TGCAGTGCTAGAGACTGGACTAGCGGTAACACCGGGGAGCTGTTTTTT. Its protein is CSARDWTSGNTGELFF.

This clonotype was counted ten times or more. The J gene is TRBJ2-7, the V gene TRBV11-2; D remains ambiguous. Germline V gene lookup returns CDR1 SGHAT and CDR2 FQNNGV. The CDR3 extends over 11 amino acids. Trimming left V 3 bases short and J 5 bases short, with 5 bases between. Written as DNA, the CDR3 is TGTGCCAGCAGCTTTGCTAACGAGCAGTACTTC. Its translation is CASSFANEQYF.